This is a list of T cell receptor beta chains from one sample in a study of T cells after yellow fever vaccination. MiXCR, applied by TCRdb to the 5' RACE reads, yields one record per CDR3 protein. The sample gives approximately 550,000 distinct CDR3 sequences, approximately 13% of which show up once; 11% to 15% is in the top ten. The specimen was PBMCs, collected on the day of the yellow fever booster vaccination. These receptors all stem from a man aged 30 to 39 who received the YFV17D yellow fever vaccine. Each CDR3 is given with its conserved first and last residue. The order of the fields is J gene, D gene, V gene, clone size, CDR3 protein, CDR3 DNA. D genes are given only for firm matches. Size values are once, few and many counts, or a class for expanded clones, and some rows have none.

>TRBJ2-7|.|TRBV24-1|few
CATSDPTGGAYEQYF
TGTGCCACCAGTGACCCGACAGGTGGTGCCTACGAGCAGTACTTC
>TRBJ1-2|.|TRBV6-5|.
CASSYFKGRDGYTF
TGTGCCAGCAGTTACTTTAAGGGGCGGGATGGCTACACCTTC
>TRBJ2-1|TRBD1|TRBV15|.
CATSTVGRQGMNEQFF
TGTGCCACCAGCACGGTGGGTAGACAGGGAATGAATGAGCAGTTCTTC
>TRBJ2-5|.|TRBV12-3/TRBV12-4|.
CASSLYSSGDGETQYF
TGTGCCAGCAGTTTATACTCGTCAGGGGATGGGGAGACCCAGTACTTC
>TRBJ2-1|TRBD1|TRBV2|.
CATRDRDLYEQFF
TGTGCCACCCGGGACAGGGATCTGTATGAGCAGTTCTTC
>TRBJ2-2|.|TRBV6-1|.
CASTPETRGTGELFF
TGTGCCAGCACCCCGGAAACGAGGGGCACCGGGGAGCTGTTTTTT
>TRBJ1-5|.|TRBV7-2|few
CASSLTRGSGNQPQHF
TGTGCCAGCAGCCTAACCAGGGGTAGTGGCAATCAGCCCCAGCATTTT
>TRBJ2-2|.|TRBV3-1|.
CASSPMVAVGELFF
TGTGCCAGCAGCCCAATGGTAGCGGTCGGGGAGCTGTTTTTT
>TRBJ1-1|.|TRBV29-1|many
CSVVEDTNTEAFF
TGCAGCGTTGTGGAGGATACGAACACTGAAGCTTTCTTT
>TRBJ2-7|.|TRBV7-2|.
CASSLEDRGYEQYF
TGTGCCAGCAGCTTAGAGGACAGAGGTTACGAGCAGTACTTC
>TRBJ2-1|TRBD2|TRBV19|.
CASKAGVTYNEQFF
TGTGCCAGTAAGGCGGGAGTTACCTACAATGAGCAGTTCTTC
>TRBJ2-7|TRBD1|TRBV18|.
CASSLGQGSIYEQYF
TGTGCCAGCTCACTGGGACAGGGAAGTATCTACGAGCAGTACTTC
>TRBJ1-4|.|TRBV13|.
CASSPRGAFEKLFF
TGTGCCAGCAGCCCCCGGGGCGCATTCGAAAAACTGTTTTTT
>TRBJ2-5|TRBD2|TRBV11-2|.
CASSLRGLAGGPPETQYF
TGTGCCAGCAGCCTTAGAGGACTAGCGGGAGGGCCCCCAGAGACCCAGTACTTC
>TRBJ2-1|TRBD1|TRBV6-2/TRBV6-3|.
CASILAGTGGLGEQFF
TGTGCCAGCATCCTAGCCGGGACAGGGGGGCTCGGTGAGCAGTTCTTC
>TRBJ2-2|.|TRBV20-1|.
CSALIHDTSPNTGELFF
TGCAGTGCTTTGATCCACGACACTAGCCCGAACACCGGGGAGCTGTTTTTT
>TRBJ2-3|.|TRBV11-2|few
CASSPGWDTQYF
TGTGCCAGCAGCCCCGGGTGGGATACGCAGTATTTT
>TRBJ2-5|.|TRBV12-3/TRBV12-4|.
CASRQTTRETQYF
TGTGCCAGCAGACAAACTACGAGAGAGACCCAGTACTTC
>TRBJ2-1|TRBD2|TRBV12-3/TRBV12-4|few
CASSSGGLAGGRSYNEQFF
TGTGCCAGCAGTTCCGGGGGACTAGCGGGAGGGCGGTCCTACAATGAGCAGTTCTTC
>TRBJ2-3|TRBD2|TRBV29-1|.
CSVRTSGTRTDTQYF
TGCAGCGTGAGGACTAGCGGGACGAGGACAGATACGCAGTATTTT
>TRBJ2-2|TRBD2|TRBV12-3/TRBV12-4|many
CASSPSASGRRAGELFF
TGTGCCAGCAGTCCCTCCGCTAGCGGGAGGAGGGCCGGGGAGCTGTTTTTT
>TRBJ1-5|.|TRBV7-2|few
CASSLALSSNQPQHF
TGTGCCAGCAGCTTAGCGCTAAGTAGCAATCAGCCCCAGCATTTT
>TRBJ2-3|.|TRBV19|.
CASSITGDTQYF
TGTGCCAGTAGTATCACCGGGGATACGCAGTATTTT
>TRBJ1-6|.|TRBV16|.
CASSLDGPNSPLHF
TGTGCCAGCAGCCTCGACGGACCCAATTCACCCCTCCACTTT
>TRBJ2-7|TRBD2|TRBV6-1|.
CASSRPGTSGSEQYF
TGTGCCAGCAGCCGTCCCGGGACTAGCGGGAGTGAGCAGTACTTC
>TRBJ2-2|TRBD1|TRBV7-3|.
CASSYLSGTANTGELFF
TGTGCCAGCAGTTATCTCTCCGGGACAGCGAACACCGGGGAGCTGTTTTTT
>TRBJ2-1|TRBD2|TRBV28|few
CASIPVAGSSYNEQFF
TGTGCCAGCATTCCGGTAGCGGGAAGCTCCTACAATGAGCAGTTCTTC
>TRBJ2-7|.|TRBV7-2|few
CASSSGRDRIGQYF
TGTGCCAGCAGCTCCGGCCGGGACCGAATAGGGCAGTACTTC
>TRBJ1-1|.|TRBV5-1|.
CASSLQGARGDTEAFF
TGCGCCAGCAGCCTCCAAGGGGCCCGGGGGGACACTGAAGCTTTCTTT
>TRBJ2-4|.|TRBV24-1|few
CATSDSRGGKNIQYF
TGTGCCACCAGTGATTCCCGGGGCGGGAAAAACATTCAGTACTTC
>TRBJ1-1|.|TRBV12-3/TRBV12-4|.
CASSLFQQQAFF
TGTGCCAGCAGTTTATTTCAGCAGCAAGCTTTCTTT
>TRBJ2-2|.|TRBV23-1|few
CASSRKGAQDSPLPNTGELFF
TGCGCCAGCAGTCGCAAGGGAGCCCAGGACAGCCCTTTACCAAACACCGGGGAGCTGTTTTTT
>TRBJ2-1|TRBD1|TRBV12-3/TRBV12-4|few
CASSKQGSYEQFF
TGTGCCAGCTCCAAACAGGGGTCCTATGAGCAGTTCTTC
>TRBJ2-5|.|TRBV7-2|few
CASIQGGRGVGSQYF
TGTGCCAGCATCCAAGGTGGCAGGGGAGTTGGGTCCCAGTACTTC
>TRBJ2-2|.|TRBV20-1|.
CSARRRLAGF
TGCAGTGCTCGACGCAGACTCGCGGGTTTT
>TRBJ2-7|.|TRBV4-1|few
CASSQDVAAYEQYF
TGCGCCAGCAGCCAAGATGTGGCAGCCTACGAGCAGTACTTC
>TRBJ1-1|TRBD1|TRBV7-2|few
CASSPSRDRAGRAFF
TGTGCCAGCAGCCCCTCCCGCGACAGGGCTGGGAGAGCTTTCTTT
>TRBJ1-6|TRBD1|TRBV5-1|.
CASRTGINSPLHF
TGCGCCAGCAGGACAGGGATTAATTCACCCCTCCACTTT
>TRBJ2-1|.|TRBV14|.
CASSLLATSYNEQFF
TGTGCCAGCAGCCTCCTAGCGACGTCCTACAATGAGCAGTTCTTC
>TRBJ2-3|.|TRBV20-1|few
CSATAPQSDTQYF
TGCAGTGCTACTGCCCCACAGTCAGATACGCAGTATTTT
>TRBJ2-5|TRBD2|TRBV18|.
CASSPGGRLLETQYF
TGTGCCAGCTCACCGGGAGGGCGCCTTCTAGAGACCCAGTACTTC
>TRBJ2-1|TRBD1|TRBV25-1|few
CASRDTGVGFF
TGTGCCAGCAGGGACACAGGGGTGGGGTTCTTC
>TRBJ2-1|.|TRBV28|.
CASTKGGTSSYNEQFF
TGTGCCAGCACGAAAGGGGGGACGAGCTCCTACAATGAGCAGTTCTTC
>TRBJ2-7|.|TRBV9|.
CASSEQGPGAYEQYF
TGTGCCAGCAGCGAACAGGGCCCGGGGGCCTACGAGCAGTACTTC
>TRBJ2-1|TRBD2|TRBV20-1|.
CSAPPGGFTYNEQFF
TGCAGTGCTCCCCCCGGGGGGTTTACCTACAATGAGCAGTTCTTC
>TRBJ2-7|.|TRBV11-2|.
CASSRELPNLLGRIYEQYF
TGTGCCAGCAGCCGTGAGCTACCCAACCTATTGGGGAGAATCTACGAGCAGTACTTC
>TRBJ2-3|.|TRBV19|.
CASMGQTDTQYF
TGTGCCAGTATGGGGCAAACAGATACGCAGTATTTT